Each of the 9 T cell receptor beta chains below was sequenced from the same sample in a study of blood T cell repertoires in COVID-19. TCRdb keeps only in-frame clones here, not all; method: immunoSEQ multiplex PCR. Of about 130,000 clones in the sample, about four fifths are singletons; the top ten hold 3% to 3.5%. The sample consisted of peripheral blood. These receptor sequences come from a woman over 75 with acute or convalescent COVID-19.

The chain links TRBV4-2 to TRBJ2-6; TRBD1 matches 8 bases. This CDR3 spans 17 amino acids. Trimming at V came to 3 bases and at J to 0 bases, leaving 4 bases not matched to a gene. The V gene's germline CDR1 is LGHNA and CDR2 YNFKEQ. CDR3 residues: CASSQAGGLSGANVLTF. CDR3 DNA sequence: TGTGCCAGCAGCCAGGCAGGGGGCCTCTCTGGGGCCAACGTCCTGACTTTC.

The chain employs TRBV7-9 and TRBJ1-5, with 11 bases lining up with TRBD1. Germline V CDR1 and CDR2: SEHNR, FQNEAQ (reference sequence). The V segment lost 5 bases and the J segment 5 bases; nucleotides outside the gene matches: 5. The CDR3 totals 15 residues. CDR3 sequence reads: CASSPGQGVYQPQHF. The CDR3 DNA is TGTGCCAGCAGCCCGGGACAGGGGGTATATCAGCCCCAGCATTTT.

The CDR3 protein is CASSRDSNTGELFF. The DNA of the CDR3 is TGTGCCAGCAGCCGGGACAGCAACACCGGGGAGCTGTTTTTT. This chain links TRBV9 with TRBJ2-2; TRBD1 matches 7 bases. V dropped 4 bases and J dropped 2; count of bases not matched to a gene: 2. The CDR3 is made up of 14 amino acids. Per the germline V gene, CDR1 is SGDLS and CDR2 is YYNGEE.

The rearrangement joins TRBV12-3 or TRBV12-4 to TRBJ1-2; no firm D call. The CDR3 has 13 residues. The germline V and J ends were trimmed by 3 bases and 7 bases, with 12 bases remaining between them. CDR3 residues: CASSFGQAGGYTF. In DNA, the CDR3 is TGTGCCAGCAGTTTTGGTCAGGCGGGTGGCTACACCTTC.

The V call is TRBV12-5, the J call TRBJ2-6, with D maybe TRBD2 (6 bases). Trimming removed 6 bases from V and 4 bases from J, with 10 bases in between. The length of the CDR3 is 14 residues. Germline V CDR1 and CDR2: LGHNT, FRNRAP. The chain's CDR3 is CASGRGSGANVLTF. Written as DNA, the CDR3 is TGTGCTAGTGGCCGGGGGTCCGGGGCCAACGTCCTGACTTTC.

This clone was observed a few times. This sequence joins TRBV11-1 and TRBJ1-5; the D gene is possibly TRBD1 (6 bases). CDR1 is SGHAT and CDR2 is FQDESV in the germline V gene (reference sequence). The CDR3 totals 14 residues. Trimming took 8 bases from V and 9 from J, leaving 20 bases between them. The CDR3 bases are TGTGCCAGCTGTGAGGGACACAGTCTTCTGCCCCAGCATTTT. This gives the protein CASCEGHSLLPQHF.

As concerns this clone: Distinct nucleotide sequences in the sample also encode this CDR3. The chain uses TRBV11-2 and TRBJ1-1; 7 bases agree with TRBD1. Germline V gene lookup returns CDR1 SGHAT and CDR2 FQNNGV. Trimming took 1 base from V and 1 from J; bases not matched to a gene: 0. This CDR3 has 14 amino acids. The CDR3 DNA reads TGTGCCAGCAGCTTAGGACAGGGGAACACTGAAGCTTTCTTT. As protein: CASSLGQGNTEAFF. Supplemented by reference TRBV11-2 and TRBJ1-1, the full variable domain reads EAGVAQSPRYKIIEKRQSVAFWCNPISGHATLYWYQQILGQGPKLLIQFQNNGVVDDSQLPKDRFSAERLKGVDSTLKIQPAKLEDSAVYLCASSLGQGNTEAFFGQGTRLTVV.

The chain carries TRBV4-3 and TRBJ2-2, with 16 bases fitting TRBD2. The CDR3 loop spans 17 amino acids. Germline CDR1 reads LGHNA; CDR2 reads YSLEER. Trimming removed 3 bases from V and 5 bases from J; junction bases left unmatched: 3. CDR3 sequence (DNA): TGCGCCAGCAGCCAGGGGACTAGCGGGGGGGCGACCGGGGAGCTGTTTTTT. As protein: CASSQGTSGGATGELFF.

The J gene is TRBJ2-1, the V gene TRBV7-3; TRBD2 agrees at 9 bases. V shed 3 bases and J 3 bases; nucleotides not matched to a gene: 3. The CDR3 length is 15 residues. Germline V gene data show CDR1 as SGHTA and CDR2 as FQGTGA. CDR3 sequence: CASSLAGGHYNEQFF. Here the CDR3 DNA reads TGTGCCAGCAGCTTGGCGGGGGGGCACTACAATGAGCAGTTCTTC.